This TCR beta chain appears in the sequencing data of a study of cytomegalovirus exposure and HLA in healthy donors. Points on this clone: The antigen remains unidentified.

Findings of the study overall: Reportedly, TCR beta sequences accurately predicted HLA-A and HLA-B alleles in most subjects.

Vbeta (60) and Jbeta (13) primers were used in the PCR. Using immunoSEQ multiplex PCR, the repertoire was profiled, and TCRdb retains in-frame clones only, with some absent. The sample holds about 110,000 clones, more than 60% seen once. This TCR derives from a woman aged 40 to 55 in good health and CMV-seropositive. Sequences were obtained from PBMCs.

CDR3 DNA sequence: TGCGCCAGCAAGACCCTTAGACGGGACAGGGGGCCGAACACTGAAGCTTTCTTT. Residues: CASKTLRRDRGPNTEAFF. The chain combines TRBV5-1 with TRBJ1-1, with 12 bases aligning to TRBD1. V was clipped by 6 bases and J by 1 base; unmatched bases: 13. From germline, CDR1 is SGHRS and CDR2 YFSETQ. The CDR3 consists of 18 residues.